The 5 T cell receptor beta chains given below trace back to one sample, sequenced in a study of T cells in Graves' hyperthyroidism and ophthalmopathy. RNA transcripts were the template for amplifying TCR beta CDR3 regions. An initial round of RT-PCR targeting the TCR CDR3 relied on the HTBI primer set. TCRdb recomputed calls from the multiplex PCR reads with MiXCR, one row per CDR3 protein. The data hold about 420,000 distinct CDR3 sequences, with 12% to 15% observed a single time. The sequenced sample consisted of blood. These receptors were collected from a woman aged 18-29 years with Graves' hyperthyroidism.

The chain combines TRBV19 with TRBJ1-1, with TRBD1 as a possible D gene (5 bases). Trimming took 5 bases from V and 0 from J, leaving 16 bases between them. CDR3 length: 16 residues. The germline gives CDR1 LNHDA, CDR2 SQIVND (reference sequence). The CDR3 bases are TGTGCCAGTAGTCGGCACTCAGGGACCTTGAACACTGAAGCTTTCTTT. It translates to CASSRHSGTLNTEAFF.

In its sample, this clonotype was seen many times. This chain links TRBV5-1 with TRBJ1-2; no definite D call. Germline-derived CDR1 and CDR2 are SGHRS and YFSETQ. The CDR3 is 15 amino acids. Trimming removed 0 bases at V and 0 bases at J, with 9 bases between. The CDR3 region has the DNA TGCGCCAGCAGCTTGGAGACACAAACTAACTATGGCTACACCTTC. This encodes CASSLETQTNYGYTF.

A note on this clonotype: This clone may be a read error of a much larger clone one base away. The chain combines TRBV12-3 or TRBV12-4 with TRBJ2-3, with D uncertain. V was clipped by 5 bases and J by 10 bases, with 16 bases between them. This CDR3 is 13 amino acids long. The CDR3 coding sequence is TGTGCCAGCAGTCTTAATCGGCTGGAATCGCAGTATTTT. Translation gives CASSLNRLESQYF.

This clonotype occurred many times. The chain employs TRBV20-1 and TRBJ2-7; TRBD1 matches at 9 bases. Per the germline V gene, CDR1 is DFQATT and CDR2 is SNEGSKA (reference sequence). J was trimmed by 5 bases and V by 7 bases; bases with no gene match: 6. The CDR3 has 12 residues. CDR3 loop: CSVPGQGNEQYF. For the CDR3, the DNA is TGCAGTGTTCCGGGACAGGGCAACGAGCAGTACTTC.

This clonotype has just a few counts. The rearrangement joins TRBV19 to TRBJ2-7; 9 nucleotides match TRBD2. The CDR3 has 17 residues. In germline, CDR1 is LNHDA, CDR2 SQIVND (reference sequence). V trimming: 1 base; J trimming: 6 bases; junction bases outside the gene matches: 13. The CDR3 loop is CASSIALPGSGSGEQYF. The DNA of the CDR3 is TGTGCCAGTAGTATAGCCCTTCCGGGTAGCGGGAGTGGCGAGCAGTACTTC.